The subject of this entry is one T cell receptor beta chain. The table lists this clone with a few counts. There is no known antigen for this receptor. Per-base qualities were not stored, and no clone one base away is much larger. Participants in the prospective study were aged roughly 18 to 89 years, lived in under 30 United States geographic areas, and enrolled through a virtual design. In the prospective study, cohorts were assigned on the basis of participant-reported clinical history obtained from a screening survey and a study questionnaire. Exposed participants had been in contact with someone with a PCR-confirmed or clinician-diagnosed COVID-19 case within 2 weeks of study entry. Each participant in the prospective study had whole blood, serum and a nasopharyngeal or oropharyngeal swab collected by mobile phlebotomists. Participants in the prospective study had the option to provide additional blood draws and questionnaires over an approximately 2-month period. Before DNA extraction, prospective study blood samples were shipped either frozen or at room temperature.

TCRbeta CDR3 regions were amplified from genomic DNA by means of the immunoSEQ Assay, a bias-controlled multiplex PCR. The study's processing was this. Nucleated cell counts per sample were estimated from amplification of reference gene primers within the assay. To quantify the absolute abundance of each unique TCRbeta CDR3 rearrangement, sequence reads were collapsed and filtered. For each sample, productive Simpson clonality was calculated by taking the square root of Simpson's diversity index across productive rearrangements. Not all clones reach the TCRdb copy of this immuneACCESS table, which keeps in-frame sequences only. Checked studies attribute under half of the gap to unresolved V genes and leave the rest unexplained. That table furnishes V, J and clone size, whereas the DNA furnished D and trimming. The sample data list 190,000 or so clones, and less than 90% of these were observed just once. The ten largest clones represent around 4.5% of the sample.

The germline V gene gives CDR1 as SQVTM and CDR2 as ANQGSEA. At the junction V is shortened by 4 bases and J by 1 base; bases outside the gene matches: 0. Taken from cysteine to phenylalanine, the CDR3 has 12 residues. The retained sequence is limited to the CDR3, 36 bases, with the frame set at the first base. These data are taken from a study of blood T cell repertoires in COVID-19 (TCRdb year 2020). With regard to the full study: The collaborator samples originated in the United States, Italy and Spain and spanned the acute and convalescent phases of COVID-19. The prospective study material was composed of cDNA or gDNA derived from T cells, B-cell-depleted T cells, or PBMCs. Deeply sampled blood TCRbeta repertoires from subjects exposed to, actively infected with, or recovered from COVID-19 were included in the dataset. The repertoires were released in a freely available public database meant as a resource for research on the immune response to SARS-CoV-2. The samples were drawn from two sources: the first 160 participants of the ongoing ImmuneRACE study, and 1,000 to 1,500 subjects contributed by 6 global collaborators. Nearly every sample came with metadata listing a de-identified subject ID, COVID-19 status, age in years and sex. Where HLA class I and class II types were available, the types were taken from metadata supplied by the sample provider, not from assay-based typing. Broad study findings and their caveats: Clinical and demographic metadata were provided uncurated, with the amount varying by source and participant.

Material: PBMCs or T cells enriched from blood (not recorded which). The sequence was collected from a woman in her twenties or thirties who had been exposed to COVID-19. The chain joins TRBV29-1 to TRBJ2-7; 8 bases in the middle match TRBD1. The CDR3 region: CSVGTGSYEQYF. The nucleotide sequence is TGCAGCGTTGGGACAGGGTCCTACGAGCAGTACTTC.